The clone carrying this T cell receptor beta chain was picked up one time. The antigen remains undetermined. The data were taken from a study of T cells in tuberculosis. Findings of the study overall: The TCR-beta difference was not significant; alpha differences partly reflected length.

TCRdb's table, derived via immunoSEQ multiplex PCR, lists solely in-frame clones and lacks some. Counted here are roughly 33,000 clones, just over 90% occurring once; the ten biggest clones make up 2% to 2.5%. The CDR3 loop spans 16 amino acids. The germline V gene encodes CDR1 LNHDA and CDR2 SQIVND (reference sequence). The V end was cut by 5 bases, the J end by 2 bases, with 16 bases between. The chain is built from TRBV19 and TRBJ2-4; D is perhaps TRBD1 (6 bases). The sequenced sample was PBMCs. This clonotype was sampled from a donor between 10 and 35 years old with latent tuberculosis or without tuberculosis infection. The chain's CDR3 is CASSGGHLVSKNIQYF. DNA for the CDR3: TGTGCCAGTAGTGGGGGACACCTAGTTTCCAAAAACATTCAGTACTTC. The variable domain in full, with the rest retrieved from reference TRBV19 and TRBJ2-4, is DGGITQSPKYLFRKEGQNVTLSCEQNLNHDAMYWYRQDPGQGLRLIYYSQIVNDFQKGDIAEGYSVSREKKESFPLTVTSAQKNPTAFYLCASSGGHLVSKNIQYFGAGTRLSVL.